Below, 3 T cell receptor beta chains from the same sample are listed, as sequenced in a study of blood T cell repertoires in COVID-19. Sequencing used immunoSEQ multiplex PCR; TCRdb keeps in-frame clones, though not all of them. The sample shows 350,000 to 500,000 clones, roughly 89% of them seen only once. Material for sequencing was peripheral blood. The receptor set was obtained from a young man with COVID-19, enrolled during active disease.

J is TRBJ2-5 and V is TRBV24-1; TRBD1 matches at 7 bases. Germline CDR1 KGHDR, CDR2 SFDVKD. After removal of 6 bases from V and 5 bases from J, the junction contained 5 bases not matched to a gene. The CDR3 totals 13 residues. In nucleotides, the CDR3 is TGTGCCACCAGTAACGGACAGGAGGAGACCCAGTACTTC. The encoded protein is CATSNGQEETQYF.

This chain connects TRBV7-3 to TRBJ2-1, with 12 nucleotides matching TRBD2. Germline CDR1 reads SGHTA; CDR2 reads FQGTGA. The CDR3 consists of 19 residues. V shed 4 bases and J 2 bases; nucleotides not matched to a gene: 12. The CDR3 DNA is TGTGCCAGCAGCTCAGGAGCACCCGGGACTAGCGGGCCCTACAATGAGCAGTTCTTC. It is translated as CASSSGAPGTSGPYNEQFF.

There are a few counts of this clone. The V call is TRBV19, the J call TRBJ2-1; 7 bases fit TRBD1. V dropped 3 bases and J dropped 5; count of bases not matched to a gene: 7. This CDR3 is built from 15 residues. Looked up from germline, CDR1 is LNHDA and CDR2 is SQIVND (reference sequence). CDR3 DNA sequence: TGTGCCAGTAGTATTTTGGACAGGCCTAACAATGAGCAGTTCTTC. This encodes CASSILDRPNNEQFF.